This TCR beta chain was recorded in a study of T-cell memory formation after mild COVID-19. Overall study: Clustering of TCRs was largely donor specific. Study results and limitations: Memory cells collected pre-infection included some clones that later responded, suggesting cross-reactive memory joined.

A remark on this clonotype: Its cognate antigen is unknown.

V shed 3 bases and J shed 1 base, with 12 bases lying between them. CDR3 length: 15 amino acids. CDR1 and CDR2 (germline): LGHNA, YSLEER. TCRdb re-called the 5' RACE reads through MiXCR, storing one row per CDR3 protein. Counted here are 100,000 to 120,000 distinct CDR3 sequences, 15% to 20% occurring once; the ten biggest clones make up approximately 5.5%. The TCR comes from a man in his late teens or twenties who had mild COVID-19 (a few samples of this study predate the infection). Cell type and time point are not known. The sequencing input was PBMCs or a T cell subset sorted from them (not recorded which). The chain uses TRBV4-3 and TRBJ2-5; tentative D call: TRBD1 (6 bases). For the CDR3, the DNA is TGCGCCAGCAGCCACCTCCGGGACACCCAAGAGACCCAGTACTTC. This gives the protein CASSHLRDTQETQYF.